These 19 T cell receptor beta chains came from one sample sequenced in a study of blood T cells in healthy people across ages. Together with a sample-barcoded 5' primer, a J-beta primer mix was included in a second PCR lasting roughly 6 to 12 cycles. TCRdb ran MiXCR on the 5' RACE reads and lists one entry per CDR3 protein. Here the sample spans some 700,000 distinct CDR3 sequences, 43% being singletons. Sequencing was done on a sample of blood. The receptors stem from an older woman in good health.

CDR3 amino acids: CASSSPITGYEQFF. The DNA for the CDR3 is TGTGCCAGCAGCTCGCCCATTACAGGGTACGAGCAGTTCTTC. V gene TRBV7-2 combines with J gene TRBJ2-1; D perhaps matches TRBD1 (6 bases). This CDR3 is built from 14 residues. Trimming took off 4 bases at V and 10 bases at J, with 17 bases between the two ends. CDR1 is SGHTA and CDR2 is FQGNSA in the germline V gene.

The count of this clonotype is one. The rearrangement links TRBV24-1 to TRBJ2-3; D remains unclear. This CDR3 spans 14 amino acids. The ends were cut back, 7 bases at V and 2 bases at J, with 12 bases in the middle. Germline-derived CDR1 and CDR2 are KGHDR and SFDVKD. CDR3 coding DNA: TGTGCCACCAGCCCGGGTTGGATCACAGATACGCAGTATTTT. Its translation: CATSPGWITDTQYF.

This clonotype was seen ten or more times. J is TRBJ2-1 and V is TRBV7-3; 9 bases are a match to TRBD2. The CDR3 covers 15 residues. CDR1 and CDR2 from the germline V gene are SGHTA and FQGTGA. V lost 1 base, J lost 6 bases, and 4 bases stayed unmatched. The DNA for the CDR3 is TGTGCCAGCAGCTTAATGGGACTAGCCCCCAATGAGCAGTTCTTC. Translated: CASSLMGLAPNEQFF.

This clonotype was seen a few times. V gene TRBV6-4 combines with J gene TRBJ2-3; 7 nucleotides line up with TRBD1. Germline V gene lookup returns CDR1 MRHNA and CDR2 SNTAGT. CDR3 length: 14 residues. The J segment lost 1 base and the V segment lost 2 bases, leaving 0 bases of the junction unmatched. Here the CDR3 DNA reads TGTGCCAGCAGTGACGGGACAGGCACAGATACGCAGTATTTT. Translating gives CASSDGTGTDTQYF.

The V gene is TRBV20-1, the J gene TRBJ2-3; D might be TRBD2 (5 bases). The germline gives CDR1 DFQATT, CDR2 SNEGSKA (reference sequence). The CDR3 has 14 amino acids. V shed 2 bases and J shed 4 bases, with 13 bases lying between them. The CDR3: CSARLLDRADTQYF. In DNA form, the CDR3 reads TGCAGTGCTAGACTACTAGATCGGGCAGATACGCAGTATTTT.

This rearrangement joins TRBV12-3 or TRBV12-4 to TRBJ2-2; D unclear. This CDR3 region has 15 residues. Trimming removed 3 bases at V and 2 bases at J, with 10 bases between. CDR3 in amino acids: CASSLNQGNTGELFF. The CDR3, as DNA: TGTGCCAGCAGTTTGAACCAAGGAAACACCGGGGAGCTGTTTTTT.

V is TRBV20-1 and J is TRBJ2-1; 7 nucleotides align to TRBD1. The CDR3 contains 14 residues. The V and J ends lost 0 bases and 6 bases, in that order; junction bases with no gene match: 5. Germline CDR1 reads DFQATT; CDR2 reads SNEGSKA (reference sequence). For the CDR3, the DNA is TGCAGTGCTAGAGACACAGGGGTGGGCAATGAGCAGTTCTTC. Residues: CSARDTGVGNEQFF.

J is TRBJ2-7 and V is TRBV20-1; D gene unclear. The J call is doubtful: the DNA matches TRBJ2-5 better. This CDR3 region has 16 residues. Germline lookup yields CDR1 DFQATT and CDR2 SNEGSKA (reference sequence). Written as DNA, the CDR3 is TGCAGTGCCCCGTTATGGCCGAGTGTAAGGATTGAGACCCAGTACTTC. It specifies CSAPLWPSVRIETQYF.

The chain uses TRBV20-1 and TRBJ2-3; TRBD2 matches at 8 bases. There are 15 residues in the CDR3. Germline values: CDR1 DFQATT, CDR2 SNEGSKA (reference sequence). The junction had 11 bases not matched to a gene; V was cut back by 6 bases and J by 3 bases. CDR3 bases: TGCAGTGCCCGGCTAGCGGGTGTGCCGACAGATACGCAGTATTTT. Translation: CSARLAGVPTDTQYF.

CDR3 sequence reads: CASSQRTGPDTQYF. The CDR3 DNA sequence: TGCGCCAGCAGCCAAAGGACAGGTCCAGATACGCAGTATTTT. The chain has TRBV4-3 and TRBJ2-3; 7 positions match TRBD1. V shed 2 bases, J shed 4 bases, and the junction held 3 bases outside the gene matches. Germline V gives CDR1 LGHNA, CDR2 YSLEER. The CDR3 length is 14 residues.

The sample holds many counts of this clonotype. The CDR3 region has the DNA TGTGCCAGCAGTCCACTAGCGGGGGAAAGCACAGATACGCAGTATTTT. Amino acids: CASSPLAGESTDTQYF. This sequence joins TRBV12-3 or TRBV12-4 and TRBJ2-3; TRBD2 matches 11 bases. The trim removed 5 bases at V and 0 bases at J, leaving 4 bases unmatched. There are 16 residues in the CDR3.

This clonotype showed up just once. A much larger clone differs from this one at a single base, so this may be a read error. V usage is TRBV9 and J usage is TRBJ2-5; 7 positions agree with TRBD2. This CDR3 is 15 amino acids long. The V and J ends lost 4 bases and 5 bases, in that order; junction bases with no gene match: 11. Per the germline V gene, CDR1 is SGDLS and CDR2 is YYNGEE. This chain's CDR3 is CASSKSDGGIETQYF. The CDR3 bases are TGTGCCAGCAGCAAATCGGACGGGGGGATTGAGACCCAGTACTTC. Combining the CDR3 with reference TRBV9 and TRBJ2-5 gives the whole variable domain DSGVTQTPKHLITATGQRVTLRCSPRSGDLSVYWYQQSLDQGLQFLIQYYNGEERAKGNILERFSAQQFPDLHSELNLSSLELGDSALYFCASSKSDGGIETQYFGPGTRLLVL.

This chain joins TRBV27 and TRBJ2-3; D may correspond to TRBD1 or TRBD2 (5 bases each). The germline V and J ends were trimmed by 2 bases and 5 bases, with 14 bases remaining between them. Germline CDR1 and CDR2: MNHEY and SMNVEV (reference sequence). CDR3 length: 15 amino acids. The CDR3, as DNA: TGTGCCAGCAGTTTAACGTCACGAGGGGAAGATACGCAGTATTTT. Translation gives CASSLTSRGEDTQYF.

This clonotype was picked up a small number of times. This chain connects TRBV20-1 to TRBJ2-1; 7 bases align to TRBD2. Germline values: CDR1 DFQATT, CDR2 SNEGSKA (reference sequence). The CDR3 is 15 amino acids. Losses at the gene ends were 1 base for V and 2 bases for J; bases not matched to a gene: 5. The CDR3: CSARVWREPYNEQFF. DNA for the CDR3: TGCAGTGCTAGAGTTTGGCGGGAGCCCTACAATGAGCAGTTCTTC.

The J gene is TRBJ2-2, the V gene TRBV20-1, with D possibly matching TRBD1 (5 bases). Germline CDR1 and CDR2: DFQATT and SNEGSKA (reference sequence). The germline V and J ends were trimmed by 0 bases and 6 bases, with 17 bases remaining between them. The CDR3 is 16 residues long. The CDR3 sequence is CSARDQGKGAAGELFF. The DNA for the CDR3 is TGCAGTGCTAGAGATCAAGGGAAAGGGGCCGCCGGGGAGCTGTTTTTT.

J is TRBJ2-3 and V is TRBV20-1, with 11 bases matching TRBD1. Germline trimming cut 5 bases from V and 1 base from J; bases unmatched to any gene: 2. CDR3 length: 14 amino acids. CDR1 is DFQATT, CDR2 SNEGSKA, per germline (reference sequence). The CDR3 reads CSALDRGRTDTQYF. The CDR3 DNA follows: TGCAGTGCTTTGGACAGGGGGCGCACAGATACGCAGTATTTT.

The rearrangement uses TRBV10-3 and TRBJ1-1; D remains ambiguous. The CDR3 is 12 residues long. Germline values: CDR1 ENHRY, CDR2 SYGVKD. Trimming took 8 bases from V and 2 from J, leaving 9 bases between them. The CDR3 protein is CAIGVENTEAFF. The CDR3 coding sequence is TGTGCCATCGGAGTGGAAAACACTGAAGCTTTCTTT.

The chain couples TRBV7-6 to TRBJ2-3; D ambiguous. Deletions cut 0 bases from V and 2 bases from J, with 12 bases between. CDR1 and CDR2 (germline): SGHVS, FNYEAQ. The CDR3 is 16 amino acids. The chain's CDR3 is CASSLAPGQITDTQYF. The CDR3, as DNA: TGTGCCAGCAGCTTAGCGCCTGGGCAGATCACAGATACGCAGTATTTT.

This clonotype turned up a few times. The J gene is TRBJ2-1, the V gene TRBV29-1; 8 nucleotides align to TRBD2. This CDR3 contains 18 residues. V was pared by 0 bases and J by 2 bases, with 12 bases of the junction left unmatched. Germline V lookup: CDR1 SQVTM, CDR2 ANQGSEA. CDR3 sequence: CSVEDLPISGSPYNEQFF. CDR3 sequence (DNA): TGCAGCGTTGAAGACCTACCCATCAGCGGGAGTCCCTACAATGAGCAGTTCTTC.